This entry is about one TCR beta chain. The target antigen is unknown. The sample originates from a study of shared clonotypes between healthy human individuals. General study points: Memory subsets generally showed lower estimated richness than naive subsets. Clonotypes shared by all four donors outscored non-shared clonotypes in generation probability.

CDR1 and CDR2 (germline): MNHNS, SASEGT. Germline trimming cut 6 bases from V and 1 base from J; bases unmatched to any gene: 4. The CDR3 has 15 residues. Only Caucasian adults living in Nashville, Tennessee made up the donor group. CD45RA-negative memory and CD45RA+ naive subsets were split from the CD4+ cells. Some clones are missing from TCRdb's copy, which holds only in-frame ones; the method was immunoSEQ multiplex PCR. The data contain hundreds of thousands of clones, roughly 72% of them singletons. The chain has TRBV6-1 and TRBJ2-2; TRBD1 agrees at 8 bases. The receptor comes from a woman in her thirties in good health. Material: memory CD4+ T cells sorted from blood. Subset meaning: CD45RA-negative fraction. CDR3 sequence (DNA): TGTGCCAGCAGGTGGGGGACAGGGAACACCGGGGAGCTGTTTTTT. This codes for CASRWGTGNTGELFF.